This T cell receptor beta chain was retrieved from a study of lymphopenia after photon versus proton radiotherapy. Study-level points and caveats: Post-nadir TCR diversity decline inversely tracked overall survival among those who died. After lymphocyte nadir, photon-treated repertoires showed oligoclonal expansion, especially CD8+ Temra. Photon-treated patients lost naive T cells and TCR diversity; proton-treated stayed stable.

This clone has just a few counts. The antigen is not known. Generated by immunoSEQ multiplex PCR, the TCRdb table keeps only in-frame clones and is missing some. Here the sample spans 55,000 to 70,000 clones, approximately 83% being singletons. This receptor was obtained from a man aged 40-49 years with gastric cancer. Here the sequenced sample was peripheral blood, taken from a patient treated with photon-based radiotherapy.

CDR3 region: CASSLQGRQSEAFF. CDR3 coding DNA: TGTGCCAGCAGCTTACAGGGGAGGCAATCTGAAGCTTTCTTT. The chain is built from TRBV11-1 and TRBJ1-1; a possible D gene is TRBD1 (6 bases). The CDR3 sequence is 14 residues long. V lost 2 bases and J lost 6, with 13 bases in between. Germline V gene lookup returns CDR1 SGHAT and CDR2 FQDESV (reference sequence).